This TCR beta chain was captured by sequencing in a study of blood T cells in healthy people across ages. Trimming removed 5 bases from V and 7 bases from J, with 15 bases in between. CDR1 is DFQATT and CDR2 is SNEGSKA in the germline V gene (reference sequence). CDR3 length equals 13 residues. PCR was performed a second time for roughly 7 to 12 cycles using a sample-barcoded 5' primer and a J-beta primer mix. One entry per CDR3 protein results from TCRdb running MiXCR on the 5' RACE reads. The data show fewer than 950,000 distinct CDR3 sequences, approximately 35% seen once. Sequencing used blood. V is TRBV20-1 and J is TRBJ2-1; maybe TRBD2 (7 bases). This receptor was taken from a man in his late teens or twenties in good health. CDR3 region: CSALTGGGNEQFF. CDR3 DNA sequence: TGCAGTGCTCTGACGGGGGGCGGGAATGAGCAGTTCTTC.